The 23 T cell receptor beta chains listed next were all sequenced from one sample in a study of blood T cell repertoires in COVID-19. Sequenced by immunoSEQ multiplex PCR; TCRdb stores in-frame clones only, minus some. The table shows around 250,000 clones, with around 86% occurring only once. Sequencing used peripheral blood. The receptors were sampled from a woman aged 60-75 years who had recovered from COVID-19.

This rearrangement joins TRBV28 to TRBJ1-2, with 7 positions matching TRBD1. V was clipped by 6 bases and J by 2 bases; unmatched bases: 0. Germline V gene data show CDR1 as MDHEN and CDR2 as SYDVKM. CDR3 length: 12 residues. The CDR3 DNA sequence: TGTGCCAGCAGGACAGGGAACTATGGCTACACCTTC. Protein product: CASRTGNYGYTF.

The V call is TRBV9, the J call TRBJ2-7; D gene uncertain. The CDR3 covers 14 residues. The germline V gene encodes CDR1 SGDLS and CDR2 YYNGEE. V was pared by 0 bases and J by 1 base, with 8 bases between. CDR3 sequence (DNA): TGTGCCAGCAGCGTAGGGTTTACTTCCTACGAGCAGTACTTC. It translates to CASSVGFTSYEQYF.

CDR3 amino acids: CASSSSFGGAETQYF. The CDR3 DNA reads TGTGCCAGCAGTTCCAGTTTTGGGGGGGCAGAGACCCAGTACTTC. This sequence joins TRBV7-9 and TRBJ2-5; D might be TRBD2 (7 bases). Trimming pared 6 bases from V and 4 bases from J, leaving 18 bases between. CDR1 SEHNR and CDR2 FQNEAQ come from the germline V gene (reference sequence). There are 15 residues in the CDR3. Supplemented by reference TRBV7-9 and TRBJ2-5, the full variable domain reads DTGVSQNPRHKITKRGQNVTFRCDPISEHNRLYWYRQTLGQGPEFLTYFQNEAQLEKSRLLSDRFSAERPKGSFSTLEIQRTEQGDSAMYLCASSSSFGGAETQYFGPGTRLLVL.

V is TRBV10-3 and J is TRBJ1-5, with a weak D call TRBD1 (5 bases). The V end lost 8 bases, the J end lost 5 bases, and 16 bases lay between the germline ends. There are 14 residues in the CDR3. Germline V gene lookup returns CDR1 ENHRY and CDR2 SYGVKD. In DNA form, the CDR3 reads TGTGCCATCGGACCGGCGGGGGGGGATCAGCCCCAGCATTTT. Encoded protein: CAIGPAGGDQPQHF.

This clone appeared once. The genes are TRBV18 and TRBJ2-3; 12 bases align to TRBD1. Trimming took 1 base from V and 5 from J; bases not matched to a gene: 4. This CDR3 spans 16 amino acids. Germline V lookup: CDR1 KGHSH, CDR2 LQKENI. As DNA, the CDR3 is TGTGCCAGCTCACCACTAGGGACAGGGGGCCAAGATACGCAGTATTTT. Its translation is CASSPLGTGGQDTQYF.

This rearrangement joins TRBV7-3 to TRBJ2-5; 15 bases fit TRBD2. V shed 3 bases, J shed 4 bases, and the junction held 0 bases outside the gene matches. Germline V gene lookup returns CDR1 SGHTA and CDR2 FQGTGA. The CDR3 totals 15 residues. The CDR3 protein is CASSLGLAGGETQYF. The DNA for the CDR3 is TGTGCCAGCAGCTTGGGACTAGCGGGGGGAGAGACCCAGTACTTC.

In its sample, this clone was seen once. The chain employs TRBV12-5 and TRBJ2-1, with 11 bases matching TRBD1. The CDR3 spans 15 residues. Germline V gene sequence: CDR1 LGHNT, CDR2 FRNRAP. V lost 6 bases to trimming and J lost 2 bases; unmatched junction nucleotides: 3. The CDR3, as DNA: TGTGCTAGTGGCCGGGGACAGGGGGCCTACAATGAGCAGTTCTTC. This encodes CASGRGQGAYNEQFF.

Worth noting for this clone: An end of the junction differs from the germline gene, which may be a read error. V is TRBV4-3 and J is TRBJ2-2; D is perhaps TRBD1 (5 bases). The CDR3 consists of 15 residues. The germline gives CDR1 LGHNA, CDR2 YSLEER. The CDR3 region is CASSPLAGNAGELFF. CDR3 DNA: TGCGCCAGCAGCCCCCTGGCAGGGAACGCCGGGGAGCTGTTTTTT.

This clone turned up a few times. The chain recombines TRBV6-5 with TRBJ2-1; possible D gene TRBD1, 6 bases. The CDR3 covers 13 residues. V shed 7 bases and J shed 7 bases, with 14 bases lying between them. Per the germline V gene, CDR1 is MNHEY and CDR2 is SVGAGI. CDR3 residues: CASIPNQGNEQFF. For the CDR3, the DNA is TGTGCCAGCATCCCTAACCAGGGGAATGAGCAGTTCTTC.

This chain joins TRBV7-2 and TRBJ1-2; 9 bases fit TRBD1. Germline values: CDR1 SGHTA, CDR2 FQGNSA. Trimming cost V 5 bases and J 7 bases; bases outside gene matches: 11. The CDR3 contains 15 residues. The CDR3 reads CASSGRDRVVGGYTF. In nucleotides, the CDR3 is TGTGCCAGCAGCGGACGGGACAGGGTGGTTGGTGGCTACACCTTC.

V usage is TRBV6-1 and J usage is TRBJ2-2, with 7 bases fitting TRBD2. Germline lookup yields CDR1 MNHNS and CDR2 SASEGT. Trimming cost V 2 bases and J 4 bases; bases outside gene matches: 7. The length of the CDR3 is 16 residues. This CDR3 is CASSERERGPTGELFF. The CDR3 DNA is TGTGCCAGCAGTGAAAGGGAGCGGGGCCCCACCGGGGAGCTGTTTTTT.

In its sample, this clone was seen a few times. This CDR3 is CSVERGVYGYTF. DNA for the CDR3: TGCAGCGTTGAACGGGGAGTCTATGGCTACACCTTC. This chain joins TRBV29-1 and TRBJ1-2, with D unresolved. The V gene's germline CDR1 is SQVTM and CDR2 ANQGSEA. V was clipped by 2 bases and J by 4 bases, with 8 bases between them. This CDR3 region has 12 residues.

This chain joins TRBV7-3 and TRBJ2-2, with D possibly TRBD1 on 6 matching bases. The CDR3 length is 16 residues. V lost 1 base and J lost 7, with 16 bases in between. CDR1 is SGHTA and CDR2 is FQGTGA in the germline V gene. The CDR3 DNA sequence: TGTGCCAGCAGCTTAATGGGGGCGCGTTATTTCGGGGAGCTGTTTTTT. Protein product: CASSLMGARYFGELFF.

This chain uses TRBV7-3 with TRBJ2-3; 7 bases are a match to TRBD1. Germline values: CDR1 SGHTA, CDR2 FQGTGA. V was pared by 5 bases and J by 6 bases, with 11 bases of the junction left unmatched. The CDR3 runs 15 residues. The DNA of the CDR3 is TGTGCCAGCAGCCTACAGGGGCCACTGAGGGATACGCAGTATTTT. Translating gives CASSLQGPLRDTQYF.

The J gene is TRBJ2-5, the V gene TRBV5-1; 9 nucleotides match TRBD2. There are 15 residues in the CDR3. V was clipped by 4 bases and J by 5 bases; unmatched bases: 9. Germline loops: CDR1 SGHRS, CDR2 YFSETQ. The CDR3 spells CASSPDGSGGETQYF. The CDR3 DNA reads TGCGCCAGCAGCCCTGATGGTAGCGGGGGTGAGACCCAGTACTTC.

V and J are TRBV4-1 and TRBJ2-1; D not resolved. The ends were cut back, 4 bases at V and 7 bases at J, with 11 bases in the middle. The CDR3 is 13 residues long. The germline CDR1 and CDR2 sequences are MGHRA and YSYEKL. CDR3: CASSLLQENEQFF. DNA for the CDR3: TGCGCCAGCAGCCTCCTCCAGGAAAATGAGCAGTTCTTC.

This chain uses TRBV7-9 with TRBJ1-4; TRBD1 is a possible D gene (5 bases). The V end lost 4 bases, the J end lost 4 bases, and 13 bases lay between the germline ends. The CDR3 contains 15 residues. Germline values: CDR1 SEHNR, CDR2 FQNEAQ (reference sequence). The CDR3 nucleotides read TGTGCCAGCAGCTACATAGCGGGGGGTAATGAAAAACTGTTTTTT. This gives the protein CASSYIAGGNEKLFF.

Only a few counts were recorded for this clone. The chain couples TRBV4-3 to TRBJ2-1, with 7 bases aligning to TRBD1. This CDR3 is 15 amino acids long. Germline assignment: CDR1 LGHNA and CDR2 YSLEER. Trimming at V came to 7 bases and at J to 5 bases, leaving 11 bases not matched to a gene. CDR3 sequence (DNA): TGCGCCAGCAAAGCCGGGACAGCACTAAACAATGAGCAGTTCTTC. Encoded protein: CASKAGTALNNEQFF.

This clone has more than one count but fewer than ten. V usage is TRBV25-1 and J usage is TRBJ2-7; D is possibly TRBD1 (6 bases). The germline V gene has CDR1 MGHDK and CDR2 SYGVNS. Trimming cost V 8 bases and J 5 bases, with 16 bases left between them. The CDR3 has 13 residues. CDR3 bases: TGTGCCAGCGCAAGTACAGGGAACGACGAGCAGTACTTC. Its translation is CASASTGNDEQYF.

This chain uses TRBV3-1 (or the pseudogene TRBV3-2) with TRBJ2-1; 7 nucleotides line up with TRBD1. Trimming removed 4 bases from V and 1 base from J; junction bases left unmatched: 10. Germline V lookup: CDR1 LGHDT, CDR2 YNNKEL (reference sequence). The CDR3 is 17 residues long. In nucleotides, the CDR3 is TGTGCCAGCAGCCCCAAATTAGGGACAGTGTCCTACAATGAGCAGTTCTTC. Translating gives CASSPKLGTVSYNEQFF.

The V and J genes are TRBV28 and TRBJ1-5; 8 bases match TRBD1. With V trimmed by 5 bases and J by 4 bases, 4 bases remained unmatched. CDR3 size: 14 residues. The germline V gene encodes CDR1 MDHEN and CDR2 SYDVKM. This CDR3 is CASSERQGNQPQHF. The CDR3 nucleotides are TGTGCCAGCAGTGAGCGACAGGGGAATCAGCCCCAGCATTTT.

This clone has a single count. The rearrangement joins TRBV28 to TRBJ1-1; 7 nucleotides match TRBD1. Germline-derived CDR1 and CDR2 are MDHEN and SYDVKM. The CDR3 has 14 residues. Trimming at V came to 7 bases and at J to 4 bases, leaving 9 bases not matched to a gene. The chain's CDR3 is CASNPTGWTTEAFF. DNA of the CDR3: TGTGCCAGCAACCCGACAGGGTGGACCACTGAAGCTTTCTTT. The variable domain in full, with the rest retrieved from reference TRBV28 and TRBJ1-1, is DVKVTQSSRYLVKRTGEKVFLECVQDMDHENMFWYRQDPGLGLRLIYFSYDVKMKEKGDIPEGYSVSREKKERFSLILESASTNQTSMYLCASNPTGWTTEAFFGQGTRLTVV.

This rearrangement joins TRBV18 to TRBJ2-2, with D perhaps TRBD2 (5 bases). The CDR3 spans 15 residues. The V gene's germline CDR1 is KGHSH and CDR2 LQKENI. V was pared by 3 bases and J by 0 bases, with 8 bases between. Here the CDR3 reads CASSPSAANTGELFF. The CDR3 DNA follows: TGTGCCAGCTCACCTAGCGCAGCGAACACCGGGGAGCTGTTTTTT.